This T cell receptor beta chain was found in a study of cytomegalovirus exposure and HLA in healthy donors. For this clone: Its antigen is still unknown.

Trimming stripped 1 base from V and 8 bases from J, with 7 bases between. Looked up from germline, CDR1 is SGHNT and CDR2 is YYREEE (reference sequence). This CDR3 spans 12 amino acids. General study points: Productive rates of about 87% or about 30% were seen for most TCR beta V segments in an earlier analysis. A later analysis reported that several of the most significant clusters appeared to be linked to common viral pathogens, among them Epstein-Barr virus. TCR beta sequences reportedly predicted the HLA-A and HLA-B alleles of most subjects accurately.

60 Vbeta and 13 Jbeta primers were used in PCR. Assay: immunoSEQ multiplex PCR; the TCRdb copy retains only in-frame clones and omits some. The sample yields about 86,000 clones, more than 65% seen once. The gene calls are TRBV5-4 and TRBJ2-1; D is uncertain. This sequence originates from a man aged 55 to 70 in good health and CMV-seronegative. The sequenced sample consisted of PBMCs. CDR3 coding DNA: TGTGCCAGCAGCTTGTCTCGGGATGAGCAGTTCTTC. This translates into CASSLSRDEQFF.